The present entry profiles one T cell receptor (beta chain) with its context. V was shortened by 2 bases and J by 4 bases, with 14 bases between the two germline ends. The germline V gene has CDR1 MGHDK and CDR2 SYGVNS. The CDR3 contains 15 residues. The data were taken from a study of T cell changes during pregnancy in multiple sclerosis. Here immunoSEQ multiplex PCR was the method, and the copy in TCRdb shows in-frame clones only, minus some. Among approximately 44,000 clones listed, approximately 91% were seen once. The V call is TRBV25-1, the J call TRBJ1-1; D possibly corresponds to TRBD1 (5 bases). The sample here was CD4+ T cells from peripheral blood mononuclear cells, taken in the second trimester of pregnancy. The receptor was isolated from a female donor in good health, enrolled as a control in a pregnancy study. The CDR3 DNA reads as TGTGCCAGCAGTGAAGTCGGGGGGTTGGGCACTGAAGCTTTCTTT. Translating it yields CASSEVGGLGTEAFF.